The present TCR beta chain was sequenced within a study of blood T cell repertoires in COVID-19. Authors' processing steps: Amplified reference gene primers provided the basis for estimating nucleated cell counts. Profiled with immunoSEQ multiplex PCR; TCRdb holds only in-frame clones, not every one. For V, J and clone size, that table is used; D and trimming come from the DNA. The data show about 250,000 clones, over 75% seen once. Trimming took off 7 bases at V and 4 bases at J, with 9 bases between the two ends. The CDR3 length is 12 residues. Germline values: CDR1 KGHDR, CDR2 SFDVKD. The chain uses TRBV24-1 and TRBJ1-2; the D is unclear. This receptor was taken from a woman between 18 and 29 years old who had recovered from COVID-19. The sample was PBMCs or T cells enriched from blood (not recorded which). Written as DNA, the CDR3 is TGTGCCACCAGCGGTGAGGGCTATGGCTACACCTTC. Protein product: CATSGEGYGYTF.